These T cell receptor beta chains were read from a single sample in a study of molecular identifiers for immune sequencing clone quantification. TCRdb ran MiXCR on the PCR reads and lists one entry per CDR3 protein. The sample shows over 550,000 distinct CDR3 sequences, about 25% of them seen only once. Sequenced sample: naive CD8+ T cells from blood, with Jurkat cell RNA spiked in. Source of these receptors: a human donor in good health. Some libraries in this study had Jurkat cell RNA spiked in. The CDR3 runs from the conserved cysteine through the conserved F or W. Fields, in order: J gene, V gene, D gene, clone size, CDR3 protein, CDR3 DNA. D genes are given only for firm matches. For some rows the clone size is stated as once, few or many, or as a class when expanded; others skip it.

J gene: TRBJ1-4; V gene: TRBV9; D gene: TRBD1; clone size: NA; CDR3 protein: CASSVEDRENEKLFF; CDR3 DNA: TGTGCCAGCAGCGTAGAGGACAGGGAGAATGAAAAACTGTTTTTT
J gene: TRBJ2-3; V gene: TRBV6-2/TRBV6-3; D gene: TRBD2; clone size: NA; CDR3 protein: CASSYKAGGSTDTQYF; CDR3 DNA: TGTGCCAGCAGTTATAAAGCGGGGGGGAGCACAGATACGCAGTATTTT
J gene: TRBJ1-2; V gene: TRBV20-1; D gene: NA; clone size: many; CDR3 protein: CSAREDYGYTF; CDR3 DNA: TGCAGTGCTAGAGAGGACTATGGCTACACCTTC
J gene: TRBJ1-5; V gene: TRBV30; D gene: TRBD1; clone size: NA; CDR3 protein: CAWSETGGNQPQHF; CDR3 DNA: TGTGCCTGGAGTGAAACAGGGGGTAATCAGCCCCAGCATTTT
J gene: TRBJ2-3; V gene: TRBV7-9; D gene: NA; clone size: few; CDR3 protein: CASSQIADYTDTQYF; CDR3 DNA: TGTGCCAGCAGCCAAATAGCGGATTACACAGATACGCAGTATTTT
J gene: TRBJ2-2; V gene: TRBV11-2; D gene: NA; clone size: few; CDR3 protein: CASSPSVSKFGELFF; CDR3 DNA: TGTGCCAGCAGCCCCAGCGTCTCTAAGTTCGGGGAGCTGTTTTTT
J gene: TRBJ2-2; V gene: TRBV28; D gene: NA; clone size: NA; CDR3 protein: CASSGRLTGELFF; CDR3 DNA: TGTGCCAGCAGTGGCAGGCTCACCGGGGAGCTGTTTTTT
J gene: TRBJ2-7; V gene: TRBV6-2/TRBV6-3; D gene: TRBD1; clone size: many; CDR3 protein: CASSATGGSYEQYF; CDR3 DNA: TGTGCCAGCAGTGCGACAGGGGGAAGCTACGAGCAGTACTTC
J gene: TRBJ1-5; V gene: TRBV4-1; D gene: NA; clone size: many; CDR3 protein: CASSQEDLSSQPQHF; CDR3 DNA: TGCGCCAGCAGCCAAGAAGATCTGTCAAGTCAGCCCCAGCATTTT
J gene: TRBJ2-2; V gene: TRBV7-9; D gene: NA; clone size: NA; CDR3 protein: CASSERYGGLKTGELFF; CDR3 DNA: TGTGCCAGCAGCGAACGATACGGGGGCCTTAAGACCGGGGAGCTGTTTTTT
J gene: TRBJ1-2; V gene: TRBV25-1; D gene: TRBD1; clone size: few; CDR3 protein: CASSEWDRAARGYGYTF; CDR3 DNA: TGTGCCAGCAGTGAATGGGACAGGGCCGCGAGGGGCTATGGCTACACCTTC
J gene: TRBJ2-2; V gene: TRBV28; D gene: NA; clone size: many; CDR3 protein: CASSFAITGELFF; CDR3 DNA: TGTGCCAGCAGTTTCGCGATTACCGGGGAGCTGTTTTTT
J gene: TRBJ2-4; V gene: TRBV3-1; D gene: NA; clone size: once; CDR3 protein: CASSQDPDTRDKNIRYF; CDR3 DNA: TGTGCCAGCAGCCAAGATCCTGACACCCGGGACAAAAACATTCGGTACTTC
J gene: TRBJ2-7; V gene: TRBV7-2; D gene: TRBD1; clone size: many; CDR3 protein: CASSPDRGGYEQYF; CDR3 DNA: TGTGCCAGCAGCCCAGACAGGGGGGGTTACGAGCAGTACTTC
J gene: TRBJ2-7; V gene: TRBV27; D gene: NA; clone size: many; CDR3 protein: CASSLSGPSGYEQYF; CDR3 DNA: TGTGCCAGCAGTTTATCCGGCCCATCCGGCTACGAGCAGTACTTC
J gene: TRBJ1-5; V gene: TRBV6-2/TRBV6-3; D gene: NA; clone size: many; CDR3 protein: CASSYFGPNQPQHF; CDR3 DNA: TGTGCCAGCAGTTACTTCGGACCCAATCAGCCCCAGCATTTT
J gene: TRBJ2-7; V gene: TRBV28; D gene: TRBD1; clone size: NA; CDR3 protein: CASSSTGGSSYEQYF; CDR3 DNA: TGTGCCAGCAGTTCTACAGGGGGATCCTCCTACGAGCAGTACTTC
J gene: TRBJ2-5; V gene: TRBV11-2; D gene: NA; clone size: NA; CDR3 protein: CASSFGTQRVMGQETQYF; CDR3 DNA: TGTGCCAGCAGCTTCGGGACCCAGCGGGTAATGGGCCAAGAGACCCAGTACTTC
J gene: TRBJ2-4; V gene: TRBV6-2/TRBV6-3; D gene: TRBD1; clone size: few; CDR3 protein: CASTMGTAELAKNIQYF; CDR3 DNA: TGTGCCAGCACTATGGGGACAGCCGAGCTAGCCAAAAACATTCAGTACTTC
J gene: TRBJ1-5; V gene: TRBV5-7; D gene: NA; clone size: NA; CDR3 protein: CASSLAPTSRLDGVGNSNQPQHF; CDR3 DNA: TGTGCCAGCAGCTTGGCCCCGACTAGTAGACTAGATGGAGTGGGGAATAGCAATCAGCCCCAGCATTTT
J gene: TRBJ2-3; V gene: TRBV4-3; D gene: NA; clone size: many; CDR3 protein: CASSQDPADTQYF; CDR3 DNA: TGCGCCAGCAGCCAAGATCCCGCAGATACGCAGTATTTT
J gene: TRBJ2-3; V gene: TRBV7-2; D gene: NA; clone size: many; CDR3 protein: CASSSGRGPWDTQYF; CDR3 DNA: TGTGCCTCCTCCTCGGGGCGGGGGCCCTGGGATACGCAGTATTTT
J gene: TRBJ1-1; V gene: TRBV9; D gene: NA; clone size: many; CDR3 protein: CASSPAGRLNTEAFF; CDR3 DNA: TGTGCCAGCAGCCCGGCAGGGAGATTGAACACTGAAGCTTTCTTT
J gene: TRBJ1-1; V gene: TRBV7-9; D gene: NA; clone size: many; CDR3 protein: CASSEHVAANTEAFF; CDR3 DNA: TGTGCCAGCAGCGAACATGTCGCCGCTAACACTGAAGCTTTCTTT
J gene: TRBJ2-3; V gene: TRBV4-1; D gene: NA; clone size: few; CDR3 protein: CASSQVIGGADTQYF; CDR3 DNA: TGCGCCAGCAGCCAAGTAATCGGCGGGGCGGATACGCAGTATTTT
J gene: TRBJ1-5; V gene: TRBV6-1; D gene: NA; clone size: many; CDR3 protein: CASSVRMDGNQPQHF; CDR3 DNA: TGTGCCAGCAGTGTTAGAATGGACGGCAATCAGCCCCAGCATTTT
J gene: TRBJ1-1; V gene: TRBV7-9; D gene: NA; clone size: NA; CDR3 protein: CASSLVREEPFF; CDR3 DNA: TGTGCCAGCAGCTTAGTTAGGGAGGAACCTTTCTTT
J gene: TRBJ1-4; V gene: TRBV4-1; D gene: NA; clone size: few; CDR3 protein: CASSLRSATNEKLFF; CDR3 DNA: TGCGCCAGCAGCCTTCGATCTGCAACTAATGAAAAACTGTTTTTT
J gene: TRBJ2-5; V gene: TRBV21-1; D gene: NA; clone size: many; CDR3 protein: CASSISSQKETQYF; CDR3 DNA: TGTGCCAGCAGCATCTCGAGTCAGAAAGAGACCCAGTACTTC
J gene: TRBJ2-1; V gene: TRBV2; D gene: TRBD2; clone size: few; CDR3 protein: CASSVPSGRTDEQFF; CDR3 DNA: TGTGCCAGCAGTGTACCTAGCGGGAGGACCGATGAGCAGTTCTTC
J gene: TRBJ2-1; V gene: TRBV29-1; D gene: TRBD2; clone size: NA; CDR3 protein: CSVESLAGDFYEQFF; CDR3 DNA: TGCAGCGTGGAATCACTAGCGGGAGATTTCTATGAGCAGTTCTTC
J gene: TRBJ2-7; V gene: TRBV4-2; D gene: TRBD2; clone size: many; CDR3 protein: CASSQSGGSAPYEQYF; CDR3 DNA: TGTGCCAGCAGCCAGAGTGGCGGGAGTGCGCCCTACGAGCAGTACTTC
J gene: TRBJ2-3; V gene: TRBV4-1; D gene: TRBD2; clone size: NA; CDR3 protein: CASSQVAGGFTDTQYF; CDR3 DNA: TGCGCCAGCAGCCAAGTAGCGGGAGGATTTACAGATACGCAGTATTTT
J gene: TRBJ2-3; V gene: TRBV19; D gene: NA; clone size: many; CDR3 protein: CASSIVGTDTQYF; CDR3 DNA: TGTGCCAGTAGTATCGTGGGCACAGATACGCAGTATTTT
J gene: TRBJ2-7; V gene: TRBV20-1; D gene: NA; clone size: NA; CDR3 protein: CSAIKGLTDFYERYF; CDR3 DNA: TGCAGTGCTATAAAGGGACTTACGGACTTCTACGAGCGGTACTTC
J gene: TRBJ2-6; V gene: TRBV4-3; D gene: NA; clone size: few; CDR3 protein: CASSQDARVSGGANVLTF; CDR3 DNA: TGCGCCAGCAGCCAAGATGCCAGGGTAAGCGGTGGGGCCAACGTCCTGACTTTC